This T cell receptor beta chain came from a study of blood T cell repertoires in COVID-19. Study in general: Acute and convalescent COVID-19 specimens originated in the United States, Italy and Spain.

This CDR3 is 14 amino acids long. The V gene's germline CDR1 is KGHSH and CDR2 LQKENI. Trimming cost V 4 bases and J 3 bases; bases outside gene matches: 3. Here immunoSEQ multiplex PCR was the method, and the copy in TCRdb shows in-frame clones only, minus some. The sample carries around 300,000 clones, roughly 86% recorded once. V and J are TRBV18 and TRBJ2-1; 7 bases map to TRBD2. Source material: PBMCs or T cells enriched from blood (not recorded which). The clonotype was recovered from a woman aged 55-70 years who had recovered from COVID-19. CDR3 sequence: CASSLASGYNEQFF. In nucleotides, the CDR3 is TGTGCCAGCTCACTGGCTAGCGGCTACAATGAGCAGTTCTTC. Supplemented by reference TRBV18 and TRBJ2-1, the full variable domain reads NAGVMQNPRHLVRRRGQEARLRCSPMKGHSHVYWYRQLPEEGLKFMVYLQKENIIDESGMPKERFSAEFPKEGPSILRIQQVVRGDSAAYFCASSLASGYNEQFFGPGTRLTVL.